The 3 T cell receptor beta chains below all came from one sample that was sequenced in a study of T cell responses to AZD1222 COVID-19 vaccine. Clones were read by immunoSEQ multiplex PCR, and TCRdb kept only the in-frame ones, dropping some. The sample yields hundreds of thousands of clones, around 93% seen once. Source: peripheral blood, taken on day 0 of MenACWY control vaccination. Source of these receptors: an adult in good health.

The chain carries TRBV4-3 and TRBJ1-5; D remains unclear. Between the trimmed V and J ends, which lost 0 bases and 7 bases, there was a span of 16 bases. This CDR3 has 16 residues. Germline CDR1 and CDR2: LGHNA and YSLEER. The CDR3 DNA is TGCGCCAGCAGCCAAGATCCCCACCGGGGAGGACAGCCCCAGCATTTT. It codes for CASSQDPHRGGQPQHF.

This clone was counted once. The chain carries TRBV28 and TRBJ1-1, with D perhaps TRBD1 (6 bases). Per the germline V gene, CDR1 is MDHEN and CDR2 is SYDVKM. Trimming pared 8 bases from V and 0 bases from J, leaving 16 bases between. The CDR3 runs 15 residues. The CDR3: CASVEGGFMNTEAFF. The CDR3 nucleotides read TGTGCCAGCGTGGAGGGGGGGTTCATGAACACTGAAGCTTTCTTT.

This clone was picked up a small number of times. The rearrangement uses TRBV5-4 and TRBJ1-6, with TRBD1 identical over 8 bases. The CDR3 runs 18 residues. V shed 4 bases and J 7 bases; nucleotides not matched to a gene: 16. The germline V gene has CDR1 SGHNT and CDR2 YYREEE (reference sequence). The CDR3 reads CASSADRGIERLNSPLHF. The CDR3 coding sequence is TGTGCCAGCAGCGCCGACAGGGGAATCGAGCGGTTAAATTCACCCCTCCACTTT.